This T cell receptor (beta chain) was found in a study of CD4 and CD8 cells across lung adenocarcinoma regions. TCRdb independently ran MiXCR on the PCR reads; one entry per CDR3 protein. The table lists around 19,000 distinct CDR3 sequences, about half of them singletons. Germline V lookup: CDR1 MNHNS, CDR2 SASEGT. V was trimmed by 5 bases and J by 0 bases, leaving 12 bases between them. The CDR3 sequence is 15 residues long. Sequencing input: CD8+ T cells from the center of a lung tumor. This rearrangement joins TRBV6-1 to TRBJ2-3; D is unresolved. This TCR derives from a female donor with lung adenocarcinoma. The CD4 and CD8 labels of this study may be unreliable. The DNA of the CDR3 is TGTGCCAGCAGTAGCGCTGCAGTAAGCACAGATACGCAGTATTTT. This gives the protein CASSSAAVSTDTQYF.